These T cell receptor beta chains were read from a single sample in a study of PD-1 blockade in classical Hodgkin lymphoma. Clones were read by immunoSEQ multiplex PCR, and TCRdb kept only the in-frame ones, dropping some. The top ten clones hold 3.9% of a sample with tens of thousands of clones, approximately 70% of them seen once. The source material was peripheral blood mononuclear cells (PBMCs), sampled before the fourth cycle of nivolumab. The receptors were gathered from a human donor with classical Hodgkin lymphoma. Both conserved end residues are part of each CDR3. Each record gives: clone size, D gene, V gene, J gene, CDR3 DNA, CDR3 protein. The D gene is left open where the match is weak. Expanded clones are given a class, and other clones once, few, many or no size at all.

>NA|TRBD2|TRBV7-3|TRBJ2-1
TGTGCCAGCAGCTTAGGCGGGAGGGGATCCTCCTACAATGAGCAGTTCTTC
CASSLGGRGSSYNEQFF
>NA|NA|TRBV19|TRBJ1-3
TGTGCCAGTAGTATTGGCGGGACCTCTGGAAACACCATATATTTT
CASSIGGTSGNTIYF
>NA|TRBD1|TRBV6-1|TRBJ2-1
TGTGCCAGCAGTGAATTTTTAGGACAGGCATACAATGAGCAGTTCTTC
CASSEFLGQAYNEQFF
>NA|NA|TRBV25-1|TRBJ2-1
TGTGCCAGTAGACGACATGAGCAGTTCTTC
CASRRHEQFF
>few|NA|TRBV6-6|TRBJ1-1
TGTGCCAGCGTCGGCAGCACTATCGAAGCTTTCTTT
CASVGSTIEAFF
>NA|TRBD1|TRBV6-6|TRBJ2-1
TGTGCCAGCAGTTTCGGGACAGGTACCTACAATGAGCAGTTCTTC
CASSFGTGTYNEQFF
>NA|NA|TRBV5-4|TRBJ2-7
TGTGCCAGCAGCTCTAACCACGAGCAGTACTTC
CASSSNHEQYF
>NA|TRBD2|TRBV9|TRBJ2-5
TGTGCCAGCAGCGTAGCCACTAGCGGGAATCAAGAGACCCAGTACTTC
CASSVATSGNQETQYF
>NA|TRBD2|TRBV29-1|TRBJ2-5
TGCAGCGTTGACGGCACTAGCGGTCAACATTGGGAGACCCAGTACTTC
CSVDGTSGQHWETQYF
>NA|TRBD1|TRBV18|TRBJ1-5
TGTGCCAGCTCACCCCGGGACAGGCGGAATCAGCCCCAGCATTTT
CASSPRDRRNQPQHF
>once|NA|TRBV29-1|TRBJ1-5
TGCAGCGTTTTAGACCCATCCAATCAGCCCCAGCATTTT
CSVLDPSNQPQHF
>NA|NA|TRBV13|TRBJ1-2
TGTGCCAGCAGTTCGGGGATATATGGCTACACCTTC
CASSSGIYGYTF
>NA|TRBD1|TRBV11-3|TRBJ2-3
TGTGCCAGCAACCAAGGACAGGGGGCATCAGATACGCAGTATTTT
CASNQGQGASDTQYF
>NA|NA|TRBV30|TRBJ2-7
TGTGCCTGGAGAATAGGGAGCTACGAGCAGTACTTC
CAWRIGSYEQYF
>NA|NA|TRBV19|TRBJ1-5
TGTGCCAGTAGTAAAGGGATCAGCAATCAGCCCCAGCATTTT
CASSKGISNQPQHF
>NA|NA|TRBV6-1|TRBJ1-2
TGTGCCAGCATGGGTGGAAAAGAGGGCTACACCTTC
CASMGGKEGYTF
>NA|NA|TRBV6-1|TRBJ1-2
TGTGCCAGCAGTGGAGAGGGCTATGGCTACACCTTC
CASSGEGYGYTF
>NA|NA|TRBV11-2|TRBJ1-2
TGTGCCAGCAGCCCGCTCGGGGGGGACCTATATGGCTACACCTTC
CASSPLGGDLYGYTF
>once|NA|TRBV4-3|TRBJ1-1
TGCGCCAGCAGCCACGGGGGATTGAACACTGAAGCTTTCTTT
CASSHGGLNTEAFF
>few|TRBD1|TRBV27|TRBJ1-2
TGTGCCAGCAGTTTAAGTTCGGGACAGGGTGGAGGCTACACCTTC
CASSLSSGQGGGYTF
>NA|TRBD1|TRBV5-1|TRBJ2-7
TGCGCCAGCAAGACAGGGTTCACCACCTCCTACGAGCAGTACTTC
CASKTGFTTSYEQYF
>NA|NA|TRBV30|TRBJ1-2
TGTGCCTGGAGCGCTAACCCGTCGGGCTATGGCTACACCTTC
CAWSANPSGYGYTF
>NA|NA|TRBV7-9|TRBJ2-5
TGTGCCAGCAGGACGACGTTTGAGACCCAGTACTTC
CASRTTFETQYF
>NA|TRBD2|TRBV10-2|TRBJ2-3
TGCGCCAGCAGAAAACTAGCGGGAGACACAGATACGCAGTATTTT
CASRKLAGDTDTQYF
>NA|TRBD2|TRBV7-9|TRBJ2-1
TGTGCCAGCAGCTTACCGGCTAGCGGGAGGATGGGCAATGAGCAGTTCTTC
CASSLPASGRMGNEQFF
>NA|NA|TRBV19|TRBJ1-5
TGTGCCAGTAGTATAGACATGGGACTCACAAATGGGCCCCAGCATTTT
CASSIDMGLTNGPQHF
>few|TRBD1|TRBV5-6|TRBJ1-1
TGTGCCAGCAGCTTCGGGACAGGGGATGAAGCTTTCTTT
CASSFGTGDEAFF
>NA|TRBD1|TRBV29-1|TRBJ1-2
TGCAGCGCGGGAGGACAGGGCCCAGGTAGTACCTTC
CSAGGQGPGSTF
>NA|TRBD1|TRBV28|TRBJ2-2
TGTGCCAGCAGTTTAATATACAGGGGGGAGCGCACCGGGGAGCTGTTTTTT
CASSLIYRGERTGELFF
>NA|NA|TRBV9|TRBJ2-3
TGTGCCAGCAGCGTAGGTGGCGTCAGCACAGATACGCAGTATTTT
CASSVGGVSTDTQYF
>once|NA|TRBV4-1|TRBJ2-5
TGCGCCAGCAGCCCCCAACAGGGACGAGAGACCCAGTACTTC
CASSPQQGRETQYF
>NA|NA|TRBV30|TRBJ2-1
TGTGCCTGGAGTCGTAAGGGAAGTTCCTACAATGAGCAGTTCTTC
CAWSRKGSSYNEQFF
>NA|NA|TRBV30|TRBJ1-3
TGTGCCTGGCATACGGGACGGATACCGTACACCATATATTTT
CAWHTGRIPYTIYF
>once|NA|TRBV6-5|TRBJ2-3
TGTGCCAGCAGTTATCTCCGGGCGGGGTTGCTAGATACGCAGTATTTT
CASSYLRAGLLDTQYF
>NA|TRBD1|TRBV7-2|TRBJ1-1
TGTGCCAGCATCCAAAGGAATACAGGGGCTACTGAAGCTTTCTTT
CASIQRNTGATEAFF
>NA|NA|TRBV12-5|TRBJ2-3
TGTGCTAGTGGTCCCTCCCCCACAGATACGCAGTATTTT
CASGPSPTDTQYF
>once|NA|TRBV30|TRBJ2-7
TGTGCCTGGACTAGGGTCGCCCACGAGCAGTACTTC
CAWTRVAHEQYF
>NA|NA|TRBV30|TRBJ1-2
TGTGCCTACCCCAGGGGATACGGCTACACCTTC
CAYPRGYGYTF
>NA|NA|TRBV4-3|TRBJ1-1
TGCGCCAGCCGACACTTAGGGGGGAACACTGAAGCTTTCTTT
CASRHLGGNTEAFF
>NA|NA|TRBV19|TRBJ2-2
TGTGCCAGTAGTATGGCAGTTTTGGTACCCGGGGAGCTGTTTTTT
CASSMAVLVPGELFF
>NA|NA|TRBV7-2|TRBJ2-7
TGTGCCAGCAGCTCTATCCTAAGTGACTACGAGCAGTACTTC
CASSSILSDYEQYF
>few|NA|TRBV7-9|TRBJ2-1
TGTGCCAGCAGCCCCCCCGCGGGCTTCTACAATGAGCAGTTCTTC
CASSPPAGFYNEQFF